The 5 T cell receptor beta chains presented below share a single source sample, sequenced in a study of cytomegalovirus exposure and HLA in healthy donors. The PCR was carried out with 60 Vbeta primers and 13 Jbeta primers. Libraries were prepared by immunoSEQ multiplex PCR; TCRdb keeps only in-frame clonotypes and omits some of them. The sample consists of 80,000 to 130,000 clones, approximately 72% of them appearing once. The sequenced material came from PBMCs. These receptors all come from a male donor in good health and CMV-seropositive.

V usage is TRBV27 and J usage is TRBJ2-1; TRBD1 matches at 10 bases. J lost 7 bases, V lost 3 bases, and 9 bases had no gene match. The CDR3 length is 16 residues. Germline V gene lookup returns CDR1 MNHEY and CDR2 SMNVEV (reference sequence). The CDR3 DNA reads as TGTGCCAGCAGTTTTTTTGGGACAGGGGTCGGTAATGAGCAGTTCTTC. It yields the protein CASSFFGTGVGNEQFF.

CDR3 bases: TGTGCCAGCAGCTTGCGGGTATCCTACAATGAGCAGTTCTTC. Amino acids: CASSLRVSYNEQFF. The chain uses TRBV5-4 and TRBJ2-1, with D unclear. From germline, CDR1 is SGHNT and CDR2 YYREEE (reference sequence). V lost 1 base and J 1 base, leaving 6 bases between the germline ends. The CDR3 extends over 14 amino acids.

V usage is TRBV11-3 and J usage is TRBJ1-2; maybe TRBD1 (6 bases). Trimming took off 1 base at V and 7 bases at J, with 13 bases between the two ends. CDR3 size: 14 residues. Germline V gene data show CDR1 as SGHNT and CDR2 as YENEEA. CDR3 region: CASSLGYRAVGYTF. The CDR3 DNA follows: TGTGCCAGCAGCTTAGGGTACAGGGCGGTTGGCTACACCTTC.

This clone has just a few counts. The V and J genes are TRBV2 and TRBJ2-3, with TRBD2 matching 9 bases. Trimming cost V 6 bases and J 2 bases; bases outside gene matches: 6. The CDR3 consists of 15 residues. CDR1 SNHLY and CDR2 FYNNEI come from the germline V gene. The CDR3 spells CASRATSGVTDTQYF. For the CDR3, the DNA is TGTGCCAGCAGGGCGACTAGCGGTGTCACAGATACGCAGTATTTT.

The chain recombines TRBV7-9 with TRBJ2-5, with 7 bases identical to TRBD2. Germline CDR1 is SEHNR and CDR2 is FQNEAQ (reference sequence). The CDR3 spans 14 residues. The V and J ends lost 5 bases and 2 bases, in that order; junction bases with no gene match: 5. The chain's CDR3 is CASSASGIQETQYF. The CDR3 DNA follows: TGTGCCAGCAGCGCCAGCGGGATACAAGAGACCCAGTACTTC.